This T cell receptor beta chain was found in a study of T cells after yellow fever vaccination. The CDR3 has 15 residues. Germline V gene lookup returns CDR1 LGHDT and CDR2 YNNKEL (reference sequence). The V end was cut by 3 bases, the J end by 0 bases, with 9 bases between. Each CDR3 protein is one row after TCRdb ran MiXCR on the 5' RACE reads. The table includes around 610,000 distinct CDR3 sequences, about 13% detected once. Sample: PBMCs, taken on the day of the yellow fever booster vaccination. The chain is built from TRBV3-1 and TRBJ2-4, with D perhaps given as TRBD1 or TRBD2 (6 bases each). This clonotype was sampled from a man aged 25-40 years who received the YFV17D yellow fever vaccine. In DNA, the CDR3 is TGTGCCAGCAGCCACGGGGGCATAGCCAAAAACATTCAGTACTTC. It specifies CASSHGGIAKNIQYF.